The present T cell receptor (beta chain) was sequenced within a study of blood T cell repertoires in COVID-19. About the study: Collection of acute and convalescent COVID-19 samples took place in the United States, Italy and Spain.

Source study methods: Amplified reference gene primers provided the basis for estimating nucleated cell counts. The method was immunoSEQ multiplex PCR; TCRdb's version includes in-frame clones alone and lacks a portion of them. The DNA was the basis for D and trimming; V, J and clone size are from that table. The sample carries under 150,000 clones, around 83% recorded once. The length of the CDR3 is 13 residues. The V end lost 2 bases, the J end lost 2 bases, and 8 bases lay between the germline ends. The germline CDR1 and CDR2 sequences are SGHRS and YFSETQ. The chain joins TRBV5-1 to TRBJ2-7, with D possibly TRBD1 on 6 matching bases. The clonotype originates from a woman aged 45-65 years who had been exposed to COVID-19. Sequenced material: PBMCs or T cells enriched from blood (not recorded which). The CDR3 is CASSFGQTYEQYF. The CDR3 DNA reads TGCGCCAGCAGCTTCGGACAGACCTACGAGCAGTACTTC.